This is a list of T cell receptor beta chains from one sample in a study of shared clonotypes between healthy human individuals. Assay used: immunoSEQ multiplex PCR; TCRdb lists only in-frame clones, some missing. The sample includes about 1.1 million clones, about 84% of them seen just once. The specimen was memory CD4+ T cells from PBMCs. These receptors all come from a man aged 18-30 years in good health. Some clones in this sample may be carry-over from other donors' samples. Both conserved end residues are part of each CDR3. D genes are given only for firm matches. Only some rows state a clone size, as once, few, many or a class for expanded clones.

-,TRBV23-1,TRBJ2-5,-,CASSPYCRGETQYF,TGCGCCAGCAGTCCCTACTGTAGGGGGGAGACCCAGTACTTC
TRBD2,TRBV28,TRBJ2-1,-,CASSRLAGGSYNEQFF,TGTGCCAGCAGTAGACTAGCGGGAGGATCGTACAATGAGCAGTTCTTC
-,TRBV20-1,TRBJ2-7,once,CSLKAGTEQYF,TGCAGTTTAAAGGCAGGCACGGAGCAGTACTTC
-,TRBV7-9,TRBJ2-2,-,CASSLRVGGKTNTGELFF,TGTGCCAGCAGCCTCAGGGTGGGCGGGAAGACGAACACCGGGGAGCTGTTTTTT
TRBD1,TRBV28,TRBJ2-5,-,CASTRQGSGETQYF,TGTGCCAGCACTCGACAGGGGTCCGGAGAGACCCAGTACTTC
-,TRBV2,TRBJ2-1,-,CASSERGPSSYNEQFF,TGTGCCAGCAGTGAACGGGGGCCGAGCTCCTACAATGAGCAGTTCTTC
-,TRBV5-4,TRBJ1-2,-,CASSRSGDYGYTF,TGTGCCAGCAGCCGGTCAGGGGACTATGGCTACACCTTC
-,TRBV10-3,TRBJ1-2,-,CAITPNGGYGYTF,TGTGCCATCACCCCTAATGGTGGGTATGGCTACACCTTC
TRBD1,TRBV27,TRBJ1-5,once,CASRRSRTGEGNQPQHF,TGTGCCAGCAGACGTTCTCGGACAGGGGAAGGCAATCAGCCCCAGCATTTT
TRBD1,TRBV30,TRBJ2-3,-,CAFSEGTGRSDTQYF,TGTGCCTTCAGTGAGGGGACAGGGCGCTCAGATACGCAGTATTTT
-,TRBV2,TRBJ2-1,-,CASSEIADGESEQFF,TGTGCCAGCAGTGAGATAGCGGATGGGGAGAGCGAGCAGTTCTTC
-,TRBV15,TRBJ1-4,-,CATSRDRGWGSNEKLFF,TGTGCCACCAGCAGAGATCGGGGGTGGGGCTCGAATGAAAAACTGTTTTTT
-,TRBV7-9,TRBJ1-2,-,CASSLAGEGYTF,TGTGCCAGCAGCTTAGCCGGGGAGGGCTACACCTTC
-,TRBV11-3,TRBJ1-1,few,CASSVTRVTEAFF,TGTGCCAGCAGCGTCACGAGGGTCACTGAAGCTTTCTTT
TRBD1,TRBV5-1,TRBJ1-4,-,CASNPGTGGNPANEKLFF,TGCGCCAGCAACCCCGGGACAGGGGGGAACCCAGCTAATGAAAAACTGTTTTTT
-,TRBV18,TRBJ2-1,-,CASSPLAVLSYNGQFF,TGTGCCAGCTCACCACTCGCGGTACTATCCTACAATGGGCAGTTCTTC
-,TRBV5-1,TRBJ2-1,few,CASSPLRLGLGNEQFF,TGCGCCAGCAGCCCCCTCCGACTAGGATTGGGGAATGAGCAGTTCTTC
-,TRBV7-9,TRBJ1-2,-,CASSLGGDYGYTF,TGTGCCAGCAGCTTAGGAGGAGACTATGGCTACACCTTC
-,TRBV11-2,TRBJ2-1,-,CASSYRGLVVGEQFF,TGTGCCAGCAGCTACCGGGGGCTCGTCGTTGGTGAGCAGTTCTTC
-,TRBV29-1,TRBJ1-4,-,CSVEGRGRAEGKLFF,TGCAGCGTTGAAGGGCGTGGCAGGGCCGAAGGAAAACTGTTTTTT
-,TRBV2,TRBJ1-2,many,CASSEHRDYGYTF,TGTGCCAGCAGTGAACACAGGGATTATGGCTACACCTTC
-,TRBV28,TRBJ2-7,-,CASTTSAGGRYEQYF,TGTGCCAGCACAACTTCAGCTGGGGGCCGCTACGAGCAGTACTTC
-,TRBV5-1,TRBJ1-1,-,CASKPPGHEGMNTEAFF,TGCGCCAGCAAACCCCCGGGACACGAAGGGATGAACACTGAAGCTTTCTTT
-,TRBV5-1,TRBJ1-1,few,CASSLDRANTEAFF,TGCGCCAGCAGCTTGGACAGGGCGAACACTGAAGCTTTCTTT
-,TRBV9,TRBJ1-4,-,CASSREGGRTNEKLFF,TGTGCCAGCAGCCGTGAGGGGGGACGTACTAATGAAAAACTGTTTTTT
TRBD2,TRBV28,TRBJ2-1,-,CASFPTSGRDEQFF,TGTGCCAGTTTTCCGACTAGCGGGAGAGATGAGCAGTTCTTC
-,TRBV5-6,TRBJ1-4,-,CASSHGTRRGEKLFF,TGTGCCAGCAGCCATGGGACACGAAGGGGTGAAAAACTGTTTTTT
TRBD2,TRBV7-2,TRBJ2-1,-,CASSRHLGGRAGDNEQFF,TGTGCCAGCAGCCGTCACCTTGGCGGGAGGGCCGGGGACAATGAGCAGTTCTTC
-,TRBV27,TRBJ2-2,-,CASRDRGVVAGELFF,TGTGCCAGCAGAGACCGGGGAGTGGTGGCCGGGGAGCTGTTTTTT
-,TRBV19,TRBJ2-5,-,CASSNSAAGTQYF,TGTGCCAGTAGTAACAGCGCAGCAGGGACCCAGTACTTC
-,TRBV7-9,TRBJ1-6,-,CASSSKDLPLHF,TGTGCCAGCAGCTCAAAGGATCTACCCCTCCACTTT
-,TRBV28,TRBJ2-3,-,CASSEDKGGTDTQYF,TGTGCCAGCAGCGAGGATAAAGGGGGCACAGATACGCAGTATTTT
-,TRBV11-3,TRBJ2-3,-,CASSLGRAPDTQYF,TGTGCCAGCAGCTTAGGACGGGCTCCGGATACGCAGTATTTT
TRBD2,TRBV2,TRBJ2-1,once,CASSPLAGEVYNEQFF,TGTGCCAGCAGCCCACTAGCGGGAGAAGTCTACAATGAGCAGTTCTTC
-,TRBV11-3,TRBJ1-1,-,CASSLYGNTEAFF,TGTGCCAGCAGCTTATACGGAAACACTGAAGCTTTCTTT
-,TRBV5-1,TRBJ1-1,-,CASSLEEAVLEAFF,TGCGCCAGCAGCTTGGAAGAGGCGGTCCTAGAAGCTTTCTTT
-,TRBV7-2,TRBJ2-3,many,CASSFSTETDTQYF,TGTGCCAGCAGCTTCTCTACAGAGACAGATACGCAGTATTTT
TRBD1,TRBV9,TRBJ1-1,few,CASSVGTGTEAFF,TGTGCCAGCAGCGTAGGGACAGGGACTGAAGCTTTCTTT
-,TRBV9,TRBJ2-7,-,CASSQTQDSSYEQYF,TGTGCCAGCAGCCAAACTCAGGACAGCTCCTACGAGCAGTACTTC
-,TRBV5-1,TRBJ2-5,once,CASSRDPTGSSGETQYF,TGCGCCAGCAGCCGGGACCCGACAGGGAGTAGCGGAGAGACCCAGTACTTC
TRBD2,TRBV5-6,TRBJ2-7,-,CASSRPGTRYEQYF,TGTGCCAGCAGCCGACCCGGGACTAGGTACGAGCAGTACTTC
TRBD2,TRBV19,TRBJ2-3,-,CASSDRAGGVDTQYF,TGTGCCAGTAGTGACAGAGCGGGAGGCGTAGATACGCAGTATTTT
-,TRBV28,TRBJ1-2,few,CASRGANYGYTF,TGTGCCAGCAGGGGAGCTAACTATGGCTACACCTTC
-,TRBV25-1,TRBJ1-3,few,CASSEPAGSGNTIYF,TGTGCCAGCAGTGAACCCGCAGGGTCTGGAAACACCATATATTTT
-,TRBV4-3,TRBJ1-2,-,CASSQDPSFYGYTF,TGCGCCAGCAGCCAAGATCCGTCCTTCTATGGCTACACCTTC
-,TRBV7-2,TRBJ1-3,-,CASSDTTNTIYF,TGTGCCAGCAGTGACACCACAAACACCATATATTTT
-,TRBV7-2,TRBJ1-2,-,CASSLGIGMGGYTF,TGTGCCAGCAGCTTAGGTATAGGGATGGGTGGCTACACCTTC
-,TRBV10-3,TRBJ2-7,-,CAIKNQGTDEQYF,TGTGCCATTAAAAACCAGGGGACCGACGAGCAGTACTTC
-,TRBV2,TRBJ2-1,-,CASSVGNEQFF,TGTGCCAGCAGTGTCGGCAATGAGCAGTTCTTC
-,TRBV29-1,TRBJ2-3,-,CSVAEGTDTQYF,TGCAGCGTTGCTGAAGGCACAGATACGCAGTATTTT
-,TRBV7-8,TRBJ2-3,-,CASSLAGADTQYF,TGTGCCAGCAGCTTAGCAGGGGCAGATACGCAGTATTTT
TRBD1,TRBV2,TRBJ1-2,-,CASSGTGSGYGYTF,TGTGCCAGCAGTGGGACAGGGTCGGGCTATGGCTACACCTTC
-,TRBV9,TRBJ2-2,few,CASSPANTGELFF,TGTGCCAGCAGCCCAGCAAACACCGGGGAGCTGTTTTTT
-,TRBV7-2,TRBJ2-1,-,CASSLAGVYGEQFF,TGTGCCAGCAGCTTAGCGGGGGTTTATGGTGAGCAGTTCTTC
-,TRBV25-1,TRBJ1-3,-,CASSEFMAGGNTIYF,TGTGCCAGCAGTGAATTTATGGCGGGAGGAAACACCATATATTTT
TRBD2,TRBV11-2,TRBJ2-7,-,CASSSIAGGYEQYF,TGTGCCAGCAGCTCCATAGCGGGAGGATACGAGCAGTACTTC
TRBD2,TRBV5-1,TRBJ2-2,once,CASSMGLADTGELFF,TGCGCCAGCAGCATGGGACTAGCGGACACCGGGGAGCTGTTTTTT
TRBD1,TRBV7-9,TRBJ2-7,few,CASGRDRGGEQYF,TGTGCCAGCGGCAGGGACAGGGGCGGCGAGCAGTACTTC
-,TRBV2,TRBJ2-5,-,CASSDQLPRETQYF,TGTGCCAGCAGTGATCAACTACCCCGGGAGACCCAGTACTTC
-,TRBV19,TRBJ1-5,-,CASSPEQGWGNQPQHF,TGTGCCAGTAGTCCAGAACAGGGATGGGGCAATCAGCCCCAGCATTTT